Listed below are T cell receptor beta chains from one sample, sequenced in a study of blood T cell repertoires in COVID-19. Produced via immunoSEQ multiplex PCR; TCRdb's table is partial and in-frame only. The sample lists 150,000 to 200,000 clones, 76% occurring once. Sequenced input: PBMCs or T cells enriched from blood (not recorded which). Source of these receptors: a woman aged 45-60 years with acute COVID-19. The CDR3 runs from the conserved cysteine through the conserved F or W. A D gene is named only where the DNA matches it firmly. Rows give clone size only sometimes, using once, few, many, or a class for an expanded clone.

>TRBJ1-1|TRBV7-2|-|few
CASSLTPDRNTEAFF
TGTGCCAGCAGCTTAACCCCGGACAGGAACACTGAAGCTTTCTTT
>TRBJ2-1|TRBV5-5|TRBD1|-
CASRNADRGGHNEQFF
TGTGCCAGCAGAAACGCAGACAGGGGGGGCCACAATGAGCAGTTCTTC
>TRBJ1-3|TRBV28|-|-
CASSGDDLLRGHSGNTIYF
TGTGCCAGCAGTGGAGATGACCTTCTCAGGGGACACTCTGGAAACACCATATATTTT
>TRBJ2-1|TRBV3-1/TRBV3-2|TRBD2|-
CASSPRGGASYNEQFF
TGTGCCAGCAGCCCGCGGGGGGGGGCCTCCTACAATGAGCAGTTCTTC
>TRBJ2-3|TRBV9|TRBD1|once
CASSVGQGSSSSTDTQYF
TGTGCCAGCAGTGTAGGACAGGGGAGTTCCTCTAGCACAGATACGCAGTATTTT
>TRBJ2-1|TRBV13|TRBD1|once
CASSGRTGVNEQFF
TGTGCCAGCAGCGGACGGACAGGGGTCAATGAGCAGTTCTTC
>TRBJ1-1|TRBV7-2|TRBD1|-
CASSLGQGAWNTEAFF
TGTGCCAGCAGCTTAGGTCAGGGGGCCTGGAACACTGAAGCTTTCTTT
>TRBJ2-2|TRBV6-5|-|-
CASTTAAANTGELFF
TGTGCCAGCACGACGGCGGCGGCGAACACCGGGGAGCTGTTTTTT
>TRBJ2-5|TRBV13|-|-
CASSLEPPGTQYF
TGTGCCAGCAGCTTAGAGCCCCCGGGTACCCAGTACTTC
>TRBJ1-1|TRBV7-9|-|-
CASSLAQGEAFF
TGTGCCAGCAGCTTAGCTCAGGGAGAAGCTTTCTTT
>TRBJ1-3|TRBV6-6|-|few
CASSRLRGPPGNTIYF
TGTGCCAGCAGTCGACTCAGGGGACCACCTGGAAACACCATATATTTT
>TRBJ1-2|TRBV6-5|TRBD1|-
CASSRDRGPLYGYTF
TGTGCCAGCAGTCGCGACAGGGGGCCTCTGTATGGCTACACCTTC
>TRBJ1-1|TRBV4-2|TRBD1|-
CASSQVAPTGETEAFF
TGTGCCAGCAGCCAAGTTGCTCCAACAGGGGAGACTGAAGCTTTCTTT
>TRBJ2-2|TRBV7-2|TRBD1|many
CASRLKTGGTGELFF
TGTGCCAGCAGGCTTAAGACAGGGGGCACCGGGGAGCTGTTTTTT
>TRBJ1-4|TRBV16|-|few
CASSRGLEANEKLFF
TGTGCCAGCAGCCGCGGTCTGGAGGCTAATGAAAAACTGTTTTTT
>TRBJ2-3|TRBV19|TRBD1|-
CASSPLQGSTDTQYF
TGTGCCAGTAGTCCCTTACAGGGGTCCACAGATACGCAGTATTTT
>TRBJ1-6|TRBV28|TRBD1|-
CASGDRDAHSPLHF
TGTGCCAGTGGAGACAGGGACGCTCATTCACCCCTCCACTTT
>TRBJ2-1|TRBV19|TRBD2|-
CASSPLAGGSGEQFF
TGTGCCAGTAGCCCTTTAGCGGGGGGATCAGGGGAGCAGTTCTTC
>TRBJ1-1|TRBV18|TRBD1|-
CASSPANRGTEAFF
TGTGCCAGCTCACCGGCCAACAGGGGCACTGAAGCTTTCTTT
>TRBJ2-3|TRBV18|TRBD2|-
CASSPGITRGTSTDTQYF
TGTGCCAGCTCACCAGGAATAACGCGGGGGACCAGCACAGATACGCAGTATTTT
>TRBJ1-1|TRBV7-3|TRBD1|-
CASGQGNTEAFF
TGTGCCAGCGGACAGGGGAACACTGAAGCTTTCTTT
>TRBJ1-5|TRBV5-6|-|-
CASSLGASNQPQHF
TGTGCCAGCAGCTTAGGAGCTAGCAATCAGCCCCAGCATTTT
>TRBJ1-5|TRBV5-1|TRBD1|few
CASSLAGGRNDPQHF
TGCGCCAGCAGCTTGGCAGGGGGACGGAATGACCCCCAGCATTTT
>TRBJ1-5|TRBV9|TRBD1|-
CASSTGGPAQHF
TGTGCCAGCAGCACAGGGGGACCCGCCCAGCATTTT
>TRBJ1-2|TRBV6-2/TRBV6-3|-|-
CASSDSYGYTF
TGTGCCAGCAGCGACAGCTATGGCTACACCTTC
>TRBJ1-2|TRBV27|-|few
CASRRLGLNYGYTF
TGTGCCAGCAGGCGGTTGGGGCTAAACTATGGCTACACCTTC
>TRBJ1-2|TRBV19|TRBD1|-
CASSIKGQGNYGYTF
TGTGCCAGTAGTATTAAAGGACAGGGTAACTATGGCTACACCTTC
>TRBJ1-1|TRBV27|-|-
CASSWGVRNTEAFF
TGTGCCAGCAGCTGGGGCGTCAGGAACACTGAAGCTTTCTTT
>TRBJ1-3|TRBV6-5|TRBD1|few
CASRARGQDTIYF
TGTGCCAGCAGGGCCAGGGGGCAAGACACCATATATTTT
>TRBJ1-4|TRBV6-5|-|few
CASSGGGATNEKLFF
TGTGCCAGCAGCGGAGGGGGGGCAACTAATGAAAAACTGTTTTTT
>TRBJ2-3|TRBV5-1|TRBD2|-
CASSLSQTSGAPSTQYF
TGCGCCAGCAGCCTAAGCCAGACTAGCGGGGCCCCAAGTACGCAGTATTTT
>TRBJ1-5|TRBV6-2/TRBV6-3|TRBD1|-
CASSYSTGTGSWGGNQPQHF
TGTGCCAGCAGTTACTCGACCGGGACAGGGTCTTGGGGCGGCAATCAGCCCCAGCATTTT
>TRBJ1-2|TRBV6-5|-|-
CASSYEAGFYGYTF
TGTGCCAGCAGTTACGAGGCAGGGTTTTATGGCTACACCTTC
>TRBJ1-1|TRBV7-9|-|once
CASSLEASGEAFF
TGTGCCAGCAGCTTAGAAGCTTCGGGGGAAGCTTTCTTT
>TRBJ1-6|TRBV12-3/TRBV12-4|-|-
CASSLGLGSPLHF
TGTGCCAGCAGTTTAGGACTTGGCTCACCCCTCCACTTT
>TRBJ2-1|TRBV7-6|TRBD2|few
CASSPRASGGNNEQFF
TGTGCCAGCAGCCCACGAGCTAGCGGGGGCAACAATGAGCAGTTCTTC
>TRBJ1-5|TRBV2|-|-
CASKIRGQPQHF
TGTGCCAGCAAAATCAGGGGTCAGCCCCAGCATTTT
>TRBJ1-2|TRBV29-1|TRBD1|-
CSVDRDRGLNGYTF
TGCAGCGTTGACCGGGACAGGGGGCTGAATGGCTACACCTTC
>TRBJ1-2|TRBV29-1|-|few
CSVESREDGYTF
TGCAGCGTTGAGTCCAGGGAAGATGGCTACACCTTC
>TRBJ1-2|TRBV28|-|few
CASSLEGPTNYGYTF
TGTGCCAGCAGTTTGGAGGGACCGACTAACTATGGCTACACCTTC
>TRBJ1-2|TRBV7-6|-|once
CASSSSSGGGGYTF
TGTGCCAGCAGCTCGAGCTCGGGAGGAGGCGGCTACACCTTC
>TRBJ2-2|TRBV5-1|TRBD2|once
CASSWGLAGGSTGELFF
TGCGCCAGCAGCTGGGGACTAGCGGGGGGATCCACCGGGGAGCTGTTTTTT
>TRBJ1-2|TRBV5-1|TRBD1|-
CASSGGGTGGGRGYTF
TGCGCCAGCAGCGGTGGCGGGACAGGGGGCGGTCGTGGCTACACCTTC
>TRBJ1-6|TRBV18|-|once
CASSPASQGYNSPLHF
TGTGCCAGCTCACCAGCATCGCAGGGCTATAATTCACCCCTCCACTTT
>TRBJ1-2|TRBV3-1/TRBV3-2|-|-
CASSLGPKQGRRLGYTF
TGTGCCAGCAGCCTGGGCCCCAAACAGGGCAGAAGGCTTGGCTACACCTTC
>TRBJ1-1|TRBV29-1|-|-
CSVEDGTGPTEAFF
TGCAGCGTTGAAGACGGAACAGGGCCCACTGAAGCTTTCTTT
>TRBJ1-4|TRBV6-6|-|once
CASSYSHPGSEKLFF
TGTGCCAGCAGTTACTCGCACCCAGGGTCCGAAAAACTGTTTTTT
>TRBJ1-1|TRBV6-2/TRBV6-3|-|-
CASSPPRGNTEAFF
TGTGCCAGCAGCCCCCCCAGGGGGAACACTGAAGCTTTCTTT
>TRBJ1-1|TRBV4-2|TRBD1|-
CASSQTGGNTEAFF
TGTGCCAGCAGCCAAACAGGGGGAAACACTGAAGCTTTCTTT
>TRBJ2-2|TRBV7-9|-|few
CASASAGGGNTGELFF
TGTGCCAGCGCATCCGCCGGGGGAGGCAACACCGGGGAGCTGTTTTTT
>TRBJ2-1|TRBV3-1/TRBV3-2|-|-
CASSLRTPDNEQFF
TGTGCCAGCAGCCTAAGAACTCCGGACAATGAGCAGTTCTTC
>TRBJ2-3|TRBV20-1|-|-
CSAGLEDTQYF
TGCAGCGCAGGGTTGGAAGATACGCAGTATTTT
>TRBJ1-5|TRBV6-5|TRBD1|-
CASSYQGQGNQPQHF
TGTGCCAGCAGTTACCAGGGACAGGGCAATCAGCCCCAGCATTTT